Described below is a single TCR beta chain sequence and its context. The CDR3 covers 14 residues. Germline values: CDR1 MNHEY, CDR2 SVGAGI. V lost 6 bases, J lost 5 bases, and 16 bases lay in between. The source of the sample is a study of blood T cell repertoires in COVID-19. Study at large: Some COVID-19 samples were acute and others convalescent; all came from the United States, Italy and Spain.

How the authors handled the data: The authors estimated nucleated cell counts from reference gene primer amplification. Only in-frame clones appear in the TCRdb table, and some are missing; sequencing was by immunoSEQ multiplex PCR. V and J calls and clone size come straight from that table; D and trimming were deduced from the DNA. The sample lists 130,000 to 150,000 clones; more than 75% were seen once. The genes are TRBV6-5 and TRBJ2-5; possible D gene TRBD2, 6 bases. The sequence was obtained from a human donor with acute or convalescent COVID-19. The donor label of this sample is uncertain. Sequencing input: peripheral blood. The CDR3 region has the DNA TGTGCCAGCAGATTCGGAGGGAGTGCGGAGACCCAGTACTTC. Translating it yields CASRFGGSAETQYF.